These 21 T cell receptor beta chains were sequenced from one sample in a study of CD8 T cells in ankylosing spondylitis. In TCRdb, the 5' RACE reads were re-called with MiXCR into one record per CDR3 protein. The sample records more than 150,000 distinct CDR3 sequences, 11% being singletons. The sequenced sample was blood, either unsorted or a sorted T cell fraction (not recorded which). These receptors all come from a male donor with ankylosing spondylitis or in good health (not recorded which).

Concerning this clonotype itself: Given a much more abundant clone one base away, this may be a read error. This rearrangement joins TRBV15 to TRBJ2-1; D perhaps matches TRBD2 (7 bases). Germline V gene sequence: CDR1 LNHNV, CDR2 YYDKDF (reference sequence). The CDR3 is made up of 15 amino acids. CDR3 DNA sequence: TGTGCCACCAGCAGAGAAGGGGGGGCTTACAATGCGCAGTTCTTC. It is translated as CATSREGGAYNAQFF.

V gene TRBV6-2 or TRBV6-3 combines with J gene TRBJ2-1; 9 bases are a match to TRBD2. The CDR3 covers 14 residues. Trimming removed 4 bases from V and 7 bases from J; junction bases left unmatched: 5. The germline gives CDR1 MNHEY, CDR2 SVGEGT. CDR3 sequence reads: CASSSNSGRNEQFF. In DNA, the CDR3 is TGTGCCAGCAGTTCGAATAGCGGGAGAAATGAGCAGTTCTTC.

The chain recombines TRBV7-9 with TRBJ1-2; D is possibly TRBD1 (6 bases). The CDR3 is 16 residues long. CDR1 is SEHNR, CDR2 FQNEAQ, per germline (reference sequence). V lost 5 bases, J lost 3 bases, and 19 bases lay in between. CDR3 protein: CASSPSMGGLYYGYTF. The CDR3 coding sequence is TGTGCCAGCAGCCCATCTATGGGGGGCCTCTACTATGGCTACACCTTC.

In this sample, this clonotype turned up a few times. The CDR3 region has the DNA TGTGCCAGCAGCCAAGGAAGGACTAGCGCCTACAATGAGCAGTTCTTC. Translation gives CASSQGRTSAYNEQFF. The chain couples TRBV7-9 to TRBJ2-1; 9 bases align to TRBD2. Germline CDR1 SEHNR, CDR2 FQNEAQ (reference sequence). The CDR3 consists of 16 residues. J lost 2 bases, V lost 5 bases, and 7 bases had no gene match.

This clonotype has a handful of counts. V gene TRBV6-2 or TRBV6-3 combines with J gene TRBJ2-3, with 12 bases that match TRBD1. Per the germline V gene, CDR1 is MNHEY and CDR2 is SVGEGT. CDR3 length equals 18 residues. Germline trimming cut 2 bases from V and 6 bases from J; bases unmatched to any gene: 12. Written as DNA, the CDR3 is TGTGCCAGCAGTTACCACACCGGGACAGGGGGCGATATGGATACGCAGTATTTT. Translated, it gives CASSYHTGTGGDMDTQYF.

Regarding this clonotype: This may stem from a read error, because a much larger clone lies one nucleotide away. The chain combines TRBV19 with TRBJ2-7; no clear D. CDR1 is LNHDA, CDR2 SQIVND, per germline (reference sequence). CDR3 size: 14 residues. The ends were cut back, 5 bases at V and 2 bases at J, with 13 bases in the middle. The CDR3 nucleotides read TGTGCCAGTAGTTCGGCTGTGGAAGCCTACGAGCAGTACTTC. Its translation: CASSSAVEAYEQYF. Variable domain in full (rest from reference TRBV19 and TRBJ2-7): DGGITQSPKYLFRKEGQNVTLSCEQNLNHDAMYWYRQDPGQGLRLIYYSQIVNDFQKGDIAEGYSVSREKKESFPLTVTSAQKNPTAFYLCASSSAVEAYEQYFGPGTRLTVT.

The chain employs TRBV9 and TRBJ1-2; D gene ambiguous. Trimming stripped 3 bases from V and 4 bases from J, with 7 bases between. Germline V gene lookup returns CDR1 SGDLS and CDR2 YYNGEE. This CDR3 contains 12 residues. CDR3 nucleotide sequence: TGTGCCAGCAGCGCACCTTTCTATGGCTACACCTTC. Its protein is CASSAPFYGYTF.

In its sample, this clonotype was seen many times. CDR3 protein: CASSPRLVSEQYF. The CDR3 nucleotides read TGTGCCAGCAGCCCCCGACTAGTAAGCGAGCAGTACTTC. J is TRBJ2-7 and V is TRBV14, with a tentative D call TRBD2 (6 bases). The germline V gene encodes CDR1 SGHDN and CDR2 FVKESK. CDR3 length: 13 amino acids. The ends were cut back, 4 bases at V and 6 bases at J, with 13 bases in the middle.

This clonotype was detected many times. The V call is TRBV20-1, the J call TRBJ2-2, with TRBD1 matching 11 bases. The junction had 16 bases not matched to a gene; V was cut back by 5 bases and J by 5 bases. The length of the CDR3 is 18 residues. Germline V lookup: CDR1 DFQATT, CDR2 SNEGSKA (reference sequence). CDR3 residues: CSALRDRGGLAGTGELFF. The CDR3 DNA sequence: TGCAGTGCTCTCCGGGACAGGGGGGGGCTAGCGGGAACCGGGGAGCTGTTTTTT.

There are many counts of this clonotype. This chain joins TRBV27 and TRBJ2-3, with D possibly being TRBD1 or TRBD2 (5 bases each). Deletions cut 2 bases from V and 1 base from J, with 13 bases between. The V gene's germline CDR1 is MNHEY and CDR2 SMNVEV (reference sequence). The CDR3 is 16 amino acids. CDR3 in amino acids: CASSLEGTFRTDTQYF. CDR3 nucleotides: TGTGCCAGCAGTTTAGAGGGGACCTTCCGCACAGATACGCAGTATTTT.

This clonotype was detected a few times. The chain joins TRBV20-1 to TRBJ1-1; possibly TRBD1 for D (6 bases). The V end was cut by 4 bases, the J end by 3 bases, with 9 bases between. The V gene's germline CDR1 is DFQATT and CDR2 SNEGSKA (reference sequence). The CDR3 runs to 12 residues. CDR3 amino acids: CSAIQGHTEAFF. The CDR3 bases are TGCAGTGCTATCCAGGGGCACACTGAAGCTTTCTTT.

This clonotype was detected ten times or more. The chain links TRBV6-5 to TRBJ1-2; TRBD1 is a possible D gene (5 bases). Germline CDR1 and CDR2: MNHEY and SVGAGI. V was trimmed by 4 bases and J by 1 base, leaving 19 bases between them. This CDR3 is 17 amino acids long. CDR3 in amino acids: CASSSTRRGNNNYGYTF. The CDR3 region has the DNA TGTGCCAGCAGTTCAACGCGACGGGGCAACAATAACTATGGCTACACCTTC.

This CDR3 reads CASSYGRATEAFF. The CDR3 region has the DNA TGTGCCAGCAGTTACGGCAGGGCGACCGAAGCTTTCTTT. The genes are TRBV12-3 or TRBV12-4 and TRBJ1-1, with D tentatively TRBD1 (5 bases). The CDR3 extends over 13 amino acids. V shed 4 bases and J shed 8 bases, with 14 bases lying between them.

This clonotype was counted many times. The rearrangement links TRBV20-1 to TRBJ2-1; tentatively, D is TRBD1 or TRBD2 (6 bases each). The CDR3 has 14 amino acids. The V end lost 5 bases, the J end lost 8 bases, and 19 bases lay between the germline ends. Germline V gene sequence: CDR1 DFQATT, CDR2 SNEGSKA (reference sequence). CDR3 protein: CSAGDWGHGDEQFF. In DNA, the CDR3 is TGCAGTGCTGGGGACTGGGGGCATGGCGATGAGCAGTTCTTC.

The chain joins TRBV29-1 to TRBJ2-3, with a possible D match to TRBD1 (5 bases). V dropped 6 bases and J dropped 3 bases, with 7 bases sitting between them. The CDR3 sequence is 11 residues long. Germline V gene data show CDR1 as SQVTM and CDR2 as ANQGSEA. The CDR3 reads CSVGHTDTQYF. Written as DNA, the CDR3 is TGCAGCGTCGGACATACAGATACGCAGTATTTT.

This clonotype has ten or more counts. The chain links TRBV19 to TRBJ2-3; TRBD2 agrees at 14 bases. Germline V gene data show CDR1 as LNHDA and CDR2 as SQIVND (reference sequence). The CDR3 has 16 amino acids. V gave up 4 bases and J gave up 12 bases; unmatched junction bases: 12. Here the CDR3 DNA reads TGTGCCAGTAGTACATCGGGACTAGCGGGGGTTCGATTCCAGTATTTT. This translates into CASSTSGLAGVRFQYF.

This clonotype appeared many times. V gene TRBV20-1 combines with J gene TRBJ2-2; TRBD2 agrees at 11 bases. There are 17 residues in the CDR3. V was clipped by 5 bases and J by 2 bases; unmatched bases: 10. Germline CDR1 reads DFQATT; CDR2 reads SNEGSKA (reference sequence). The CDR3 loop is CSASPVTSGGNTGELFF. CDR3 in DNA: TGCAGTGCTTCCCCGGTTACTAGCGGGGGTAACACCGGGGAGCTGTTTTTT.

This clonotype was picked up many times. The V gene is TRBV4-1, the J gene TRBJ1-5, with 7 bases fitting TRBD1. Germline CDR1 reads MGHRA; CDR2 reads YSYEKL. The V segment lost 0 bases and the J segment 6 bases; nucleotides outside the gene matches: 8. The CDR3 totals 16 residues. The CDR3 sequence is CASSQDVTGVGQPQHF. As DNA, the CDR3 is TGCGCCAGCAGCCAAGACGTAACAGGGGTCGGTCAGCCCCAGCATTTT.

This clonotype was counted ten times or more. The CDR3 sequence is CSVGGLGTEAFF. The DNA of the CDR3 is TGCAGCGTCGGGGGGTTGGGCACTGAAGCTTTCTTT. The chain carries TRBV29-1 and TRBJ1-1; perhaps TRBD1 as D (5 bases). Trimming removed 6 bases from V and 4 bases from J, with 12 bases in between. Per germline, CDR1 SQVTM and CDR2 ANQGSEA. The CDR3 loop spans 12 amino acids.

This clonotype was seen only a few times. This chain links TRBV7-9 with TRBJ2-1; the D is unclear. The CDR3 is made up of 14 amino acids. V lost 4 bases, J lost 2 bases, and 9 bases lay in between. Germline CDR1 SEHNR, CDR2 FQNEAQ (reference sequence). The CDR3 loop is CASSSLPPYNEQFF. CDR3 nucleotide sequence: TGTGCCAGCAGCTCGCTCCCCCCCTACAATGAGCAGTTCTTC.

The rearrangement joins TRBV18 to TRBJ2-7; D might be TRBD1 (6 bases). The germline V gene has CDR1 KGHSH and CDR2 LQKENI. Trimming pared 2 bases from V and 6 bases from J, leaving 14 bases between. CDR3 length: 14 amino acids. DNA for the CDR3: TGTGCCAGCTCACCAGGGACAAGGTTGGGCGAGCAGTACTTC. Translating it yields CASSPGTRLGEQYF.